A single sample is the source of the 7 T cell receptor beta chains below, sequenced in a study of T-cell memory formation after mild COVID-19. TCRdb re-called the 5' RACE reads through MiXCR, storing one row per CDR3 protein. This sample carries 550,000 to 650,000 distinct CDR3 sequences, roughly 17% of them seen once, and the ten largest clones take roughly 8.2%. The specimen sequenced was PBMCs or a T cell subset sorted from them (not recorded which). These receptors were collected from an adult woman who had mild COVID-19 (a few samples of this study predate the infection). Cell type and time point are not known.

This clonotype was counted only a few times. The gene calls are TRBV29-1 and TRBJ1-1; D unresolved. The CDR3 is 13 amino acids. Trimming cost V 7 bases and J 0 bases, with 12 bases left between them. CDR1 and CDR2 from the germline V gene are SQVTM and ANQGSEA. The CDR3 sequence is CSADPEMNTEAFF. In DNA form, the CDR3 reads TGCAGCGCCGACCCCGAAATGAACACTGAAGCTTTCTTT.

The rearrangement uses TRBV4-1 and TRBJ1-1, with D unresolved. Trimming took off 3 bases at V and 0 bases at J, with 8 bases between the two ends. The CDR3 consists of 14 residues. Germline CDR1 reads MGHRA; CDR2 reads YSYEKL. The chain's CDR3 is CASSHPAVNTEAFF. CDR3 nucleotide sequence: TGCGCCAGCAGCCATCCTGCCGTGAACACTGAAGCTTTCTTT.

The sample holds a few counts of this clonotype. This sequence joins TRBV30 and TRBJ2-7; no clear D gene. Per the germline V gene, CDR1 is GTSNPN and CDR2 is SVGIG (reference sequence). V lost 3 bases to trimming and J lost 0 bases, with 12 bases between them. There are 14 residues in the CDR3. CDR3 residues: CAWSKGSSSYEQYF. The DNA for the CDR3 is TGTGCCTGGAGCAAAGGTTCAAGCTCCTACGAGCAGTACTTC.

Many counts were recorded for this clonotype. V and J are TRBV9 and TRBJ2-1; TRBD1 matches 8 bases. The CDR3 extends over 17 amino acids. Germline V gene data show CDR1 as SGDLS and CDR2 as YYNGEE. Losses at the gene ends were 0 bases for V and 6 bases for J; bases not matched to a gene: 11. As DNA, the CDR3 is TGTGCCAGCAGCGTAGATGACAGGGGTTATCATAGCAATGAGCAGTTCTTC. Translated, it gives CASSVDDRGYHSNEQFF.

The rearrangement uses TRBV29-1 and TRBJ2-3; D unclear. This CDR3 comprises 11 residues. Germline V lookup: CDR1 SQVTM, CDR2 ANQGSEA. Trimming left V 4 bases short and J 11 bases short, with 13 bases between. The CDR3 coding sequence is TGCAGCGTTGCTGCCTCTTGGAAGCAGTATTTT. It specifies CSVAASWKQYF.

The V and J genes are TRBV4-3 and TRBJ1-1; D is undetermined. The germline V and J ends were trimmed by 2 bases and 3 bases, with 10 bases remaining between them. Germline V gives CDR1 LGHNA, CDR2 YSLEER. The CDR3 sequence is 14 residues long. The CDR3 region is CASSQWAKDTEAFF. As DNA, the CDR3 is TGCGCCAGCAGCCAATGGGCGAAGGACACTGAAGCTTTCTTT.

The chain recombines TRBV30 with TRBJ2-7; 8 bases align to TRBD1. CDR1 is GTSNPN and CDR2 is SVGIG in the germline V gene (reference sequence). CDR3 length: 13 amino acids. V gave up 7 bases and J gave up 4 bases; unmatched junction bases: 9. CDR3 protein: CAFTPGQAYEQYF. In nucleotides, the CDR3 is TGTGCCTTTACTCCGGGACAGGCGTACGAGCAGTACTTC. Combining the CDR3 with reference TRBV30 and TRBJ2-7 gives the whole variable domain SQTIHQWPATLVQPVGSPLSLECTVEGTSNPNLYWYRQAAGRGLQLLFYSVGIGQISSEVPQNLSASRPQDRQFILSSKKLLLSDSGFYLCAFTPGQAYEQYFGPGTRLTVT.